This TCR beta chain was identified in a study of blood T cell repertoires in COVID-19. Study context: COVID-19 samples from acute and convalescent phases originated in the United States, Italy and Spain. T cells, B-cell-depleted T cells, or PBMCs supplied cDNA or gDNA.

During active infection, Seattle patients enrolled and were then monitored through disease. As processed by the authors: The authors estimated nucleated cell counts from reference gene primer amplification. Assay: immunoSEQ multiplex PCR; the TCRdb copy retains only in-frame clones and omits some. V and J calls and clone size follow that table, whereas D and trimming were derived from the DNA. This repertoire shows a few hundred thousand clones, around 87% found once; its top ten account for more than 9%. This clonotype was obtained from a woman in her twenties or thirties with COVID-19, enrolled during active disease. Sequences were obtained from peripheral blood.

The CDR3 is CASSSLVLAGGYNEQFF. The CDR3 DNA follows: TGTGCCAGCAGCTCCCTGGTACTAGCGGGAGGGTACAATGAGCAGTTCTTC. This sequence joins TRBV13 and TRBJ2-1; 13 bases are a match to TRBD2. This CDR3 contains 17 residues. Germline-derived CDR1 and CDR2 are PRHDT and FYEKMQ (reference sequence). V trimming: 4 bases; J trimming: 4 bases; junction bases outside the gene matches: 7.